Here is one TCR beta chain with its context. What it binds is not known. Data came from immunoSEQ multiplex PCR; TCRdb stores just in-frame clones and leaves some out. The sample shows fewer than 200,000 clones, more than 90% of them seen only once. The data stem from a study of T cell responses to AZD1222 COVID-19 vaccine. Study conclusions and caveats: A rise in Spike-specific TCR breadth and depth followed two AZD1222 doses. Recipients of AZD1222 seropositive at baseline numbered only five or six. Mostly white British, mostly female donors; authors suggested clonal diversity may be underestimated.

The V gene lost 5 bases and the J gene lost 6 bases, with 14 bases spanning the gap. The CDR3 runs 14 residues. Germline CDR1 and CDR2: MNHEY and SMNVEV (reference sequence). This sequence joins TRBV27 and TRBJ2-1; possible D gene TRBD2, 6 bases. This receptor was identified in an adult who received the MenACWY meningococcal vaccine as a control. The sample was peripheral blood, taken 28 days after the second dose of the MenACWY control vaccine. CDR3 in amino acids: CASSAPLARNEQFF. CDR3 bases: TGTGCCAGCAGTGCCCCACTAGCTCGCAATGAGCAGTTCTTC.